This is a list of T cell receptor beta chains from one sample in a study of tumor and adjacent non-tumor tissue in lung cancer. TCRdb called the multiplex PCR reads again in MiXCR, with one record for every CDR3 protein. The data show approximately 44,000 distinct CDR3 sequences, 60% seen once. The material sequenced was distant non-tumor lung tissue. These receptors were taken from a man aged 50 to 59 with non-small cell lung cancer. Both conserved end residues are part of each CDR3. The D gene is left open where the match is weak.

>TRBV5-6|NA|TRBJ2-1
CASSWARGSTTSYNKQFF
>TRBV4-1|TRBD2|TRBJ2-5
CISSRRTSGRGGVGYQETQYF
>TRBV7-9|NA|TRBJ1-2
CASSLDQGLWQGTLYGYTF
>TRBV10-1|NA|TRBJ2-2
CASSEQDTGELFF
>TRBV10-3|NA|TRBJ2-3
CAISGLTGGQNTQYF
>TRBV12-3/TRBV12-4|NA|TRBJ2-1
CASSPSWSSYNEQFF
>TRBV5-1|NA|TRBJ1-1
CASSGGSLNTEAFF
>TRBV29-1|NA|NA
CSVDGKSTDTQHF
>TRBV20-1|TRBD1|TRBJ1-5
CSAPEGGTGGDQPQHF
>TRBV11-2|TRBD1|TRBJ1-2
CASSSAGTGGINGYTF
>TRBV6-1|NA|TRBJ2-7
CVSRPGGYEQYF